Listed here are 32 T cell receptor beta chains from one sample, sequenced in a study of blood T cell repertoires in COVID-19. Profiling relied on immunoSEQ multiplex PCR, and the TCRdb table lists in-frame clones only, not all of them. The sample has roughly 220,000 clones; more than 85% are singletons. The sample comprised peripheral blood. Receptors were obtained from a woman aged 45-65 years with COVID-19, enrolled during active disease.

V usage is TRBV7-9 and J usage is TRBJ1-5, with D possibly TRBD1 on 6 matching bases. From germline, CDR1 is SEHNR and CDR2 FQNEAQ (reference sequence). V was clipped by 4 bases and J by 1 base, with 11 bases between them. This CDR3 has 15 residues. Written as DNA, the CDR3 is TGTGCCAGCAGCTCCGGGACACTGAGCAATCAGCCCCAGCATTTT. It specifies CASSSGTLSNQPQHF.

CDR3 amino acids: CASSTGGTNYGYTF. In nucleotides, the CDR3 is TGTGCCAGCAGTACAGGGGGAACGAACTATGGCTACACCTTC. The rearrangement joins TRBV28 to TRBJ1-2, with TRBD1 matching over 8 bases. V lost 5 bases to trimming and J lost 2 bases; unmatched junction nucleotides: 4. The CDR3 spans 14 residues. CDR1 and CDR2 from the germline V gene are MDHEN and SYDVKM.

V is TRBV6-4 and J is TRBJ2-1; TRBD2 might be the D (6 bases). The CDR3 covers 13 residues. V was clipped by 0 bases and J by 9 bases, with 9 bases between them. Germline lookup yields CDR1 MRHNA and CDR2 SNTAGT. The CDR3, as DNA: TGTGCCAGCAGTGACTCGAGACTAGGTGAGCAGTTCTTC. This codes for CASSDSRLGEQFF.

The CDR3 coding sequence is TGTGCCAGTAGGCTCGCCTCGGGCACAGATACGCAGTATTTT. It yields the protein CASRLASGTDTQYF. V is TRBV19 and J is TRBJ2-3; D call uncertain. The CDR3 is 14 residues long. Per germline, CDR1 LNHDA and CDR2 SQIVND (reference sequence). The ends were cut back, 6 bases at V and 1 base at J, with 11 bases in the middle.

The rearrangement uses TRBV18 and TRBJ1-2; D is uncertain. V lost 1 base, J lost 3 bases, and 9 bases lay in between. CDR3 length: 14 residues. Germline V lookup: CDR1 KGHSH, CDR2 LQKENI. The CDR3 loop is CASSPLEADYGYTF. CDR3 nucleotides: TGTGCCAGCTCACCACTGGAGGCAGACTATGGCTACACCTTC.

In its sample, this clone was seen once. The chain uses TRBV10-3 and TRBJ2-1, with 12 bases matching TRBD1. The germline V gene encodes CDR1 ENHRY and CDR2 SYGVKD. The length of the CDR3 is 15 residues. The trim removed 10 bases at V and 8 bases at J, leaving 12 bases unmatched. DNA for the CDR3: TGTGCCACCTCAAAGGGACAGGGGGCTTCCGATGAGCAGTTCTTC. Its protein is CATSKGQGASDEQFF.

The sample holds a few counts of this clone. V gene TRBV4-1 combines with J gene TRBJ1-3; TRBD1 matches 12 bases. The V and J ends lost 1 base and 2 bases, in that order; junction bases with no gene match: 6. Germline values: CDR1 MGHRA, CDR2 YSYEKL. The CDR3 sequence is 18 residues long. The CDR3 region is CASSQVGQGALAGNTIYF. The CDR3 DNA sequence: TGCGCCAGCAGCCAAGTGGGACAGGGGGCTTTAGCTGGAAACACCATATATTTT.

As for this clone: The junction differs from germline at one of its ends, possibly a read error. This chain uses TRBV27 with TRBJ2-3, with 10 bases fitting TRBD1. Germline V gene sequence: CDR1 MNHEY, CDR2 SMNVEV (reference sequence). CDR3 length: 12 residues. The CDR3 coding sequence is TGTGCCAGCAGTGCTGGACAGGGGGATTGGGATTTT. Translated: CASSAGQGDWDF.

This chain joins TRBV2 and TRBJ1-2; D remains ambiguous. This CDR3 comprises 13 residues. Germline CDR1 SNHLY, CDR2 FYNNEI. The V end lost 1 base, the J end lost 2 bases, and 5 bases lay between the germline ends. CDR3 residues: CASSEGENYGYTF. In nucleotides, the CDR3 is TGTGCCAGCAGTGAAGGAGAGAACTATGGCTACACCTTC.

The chain employs TRBV7-3 and TRBJ2-1, with D maybe TRBD2 (6 bases). The CDR3 loop spans 18 amino acids. Germline V gives CDR1 SGHTA, CDR2 FQGTGA. Trimming cost V 5 bases and J 4 bases, with 24 bases left between them. Written as DNA, the CDR3 is TGTGCCAGCAGCCTTTTGCCCTGGGGGGAGTTAGGGTACAATGAGCAGTTCTTC. It translates to CASSLLPWGELGYNEQFF. Based on the CDR3 plus reference TRBV7-3 and TRBJ2-1, the full variable domain is GAGVSQTPSNKVTEKGKYVELRCDPISGHTALYWYRQSLGQGPEFLIYFQGTGAADDSGLPNDRFFAVRPEGSVSTLKIQRTERGDSAVYLCASSLLPWGELGYNEQFFGPGTRLTVL.

The V call is TRBV13, the J call TRBJ1-3; 7 bases are a match to TRBD1. Germline V CDR1 and CDR2: PRHDT, FYEKMQ (reference sequence). V lost 6 bases, J lost 2 bases, and 7 bases stayed unmatched. The CDR3 loop spans 15 amino acids. CDR3 sequence (DNA): TGTGCCAGCAGTTTTACAGGGGCTCCTGGAAACACCATATATTTT. Amino acid sequence: CASSFTGAPGNTIYF.

The chain uses TRBV5-1 and TRBJ1-3, with TRBD1 as a possible D gene (6 bases). Trimming removed 0 bases from V and 4 bases from J, with 11 bases in between. The CDR3 is 15 amino acids. Germline values: CDR1 SGHRS, CDR2 YFSETQ. The CDR3 loop is CASSLDRAEGNTIYF. CDR3 nucleotide sequence: TGCGCCAGCAGCTTGGACAGGGCGGAAGGAAACACCATATATTTT.

This chain uses TRBV3-1 (or the pseudogene TRBV3-2) with TRBJ1-5; 7 bases agree with TRBD1. The CDR3 consists of 14 residues. V was pared by 4 bases and J by 4 bases, with 4 bases of the junction left unmatched. Germline V gives CDR1 LGHDT, CDR2 YNNKEL (reference sequence). The CDR3 bases are TGTGCCAGCAGCCCAGCAGGGGGGAATCAGCCCCAGCATTTT. Translated: CASSPAGGNQPQHF.

The chain employs TRBV6-5 and TRBJ1-1, with TRBD1 matching over 7 bases. Trimming at V came to 4 bases and at J to 2 bases, leaving 4 bases not matched to a gene. The CDR3 is made up of 14 amino acids. Germline V gene sequence: CDR1 MNHEY, CDR2 SVGAGI. The CDR3 sequence is CASSWKGGNTEAFF. The CDR3, as DNA: TGTGCCAGCAGTTGGAAAGGGGGCAACACTGAAGCTTTCTTT.

The chain couples TRBV27 to TRBJ1-6; TRBD1 matches at 9 bases. J lost 10 bases, V lost 5 bases, and 9 bases had no gene match. The CDR3 consists of 15 residues. Per germline, CDR1 MNHEY and CDR2 SMNVEV (reference sequence). CDR3 DNA sequence: TGTGCCAGCAGTCTCCAGACAGGGGGAGGCTCACCCCTCCACTTT. Translating it yields CASSLQTGGGSPLHF.

The chain employs TRBV27 and TRBJ2-3; 11 nucleotides match TRBD2. V shed 5 bases and J 2 bases; nucleotides not matched to a gene: 6. CDR1 MNHEY and CDR2 SMNVEV come from the germline V gene (reference sequence). This CDR3 has 16 residues. The CDR3 DNA sequence: TGTGCCAGCAGTCATATAGCGGGGGGGCTCACAGATACGCAGTATTTT. Protein: CASSHIAGGLTDTQYF.

V gene TRBV5-8 combines with J gene TRBJ1-2; TRBD1 aligns across 7 bases. Trimming at V came to 4 bases and at J to 5 bases, leaving 2 bases not matched to a gene. CDR3 size: 12 residues. Germline assignment: CDR1 SGHTS and CDR2 YDEGEE. The CDR3 sequence: CASSIRGYGYTF. The CDR3, as DNA: TGTGCCAGCAGCATCAGGGGGTATGGCTACACCTTC.

The count of this clone is one. The V and J genes are TRBV5-4 and TRBJ2-7; 8 nucleotides align to TRBD1. The V and J ends lost 4 bases and 6 bases, in that order; junction bases with no gene match: 6. This CDR3 region has 13 residues. CDR1 SGHNT and CDR2 YYREEE come from the germline V gene (reference sequence). CDR3 DNA: TGTGCCAGCAGCCAGGACAGGGTTGGCGAGCAGTACGTC. This sequence encodes CASSQDRVGEQYV.

V gene TRBV27 combines with J gene TRBJ1-2; 7 nucleotides line up with TRBD1. J lost 5 bases, V lost 4 bases, and 4 bases had no gene match. Per the germline V gene, CDR1 is MNHEY and CDR2 is SMNVEV (reference sequence). The CDR3 spans 13 residues. CDR3 residues: CASSSRDSYGYTF. The CDR3 DNA reads as TGTGCCAGCAGTTCTCGGGACAGTTATGGCTACACCTTC.

This rearrangement joins TRBV7-8 to TRBJ2-3; D may be TRBD2 (6 bases). Deletions cut 8 bases from V and 2 bases from J, with 14 bases between. The CDR3 contains 14 residues. From germline, CDR1 is SGHVS and CDR2 FQNEAQ. CDR3 region: CASGWDFTTDTQYF. DNA for the CDR3: TGTGCCAGCGGATGGGACTTCACCACAGATACGCAGTATTTT.

The CDR3 protein is CASRPRGWDSPLHF. CDR3 nucleotides: TGTGCCAGTAGGCCGCGGGGCTGGGATTCACCCCTCCACTTT. The V gene is TRBV19, the J gene TRBJ1-6, with TRBD1 as a possible D gene (5 bases). This CDR3 is 14 amino acids long. The germline V gene encodes CDR1 LNHDA and CDR2 SQIVND (reference sequence). V lost 6 bases and J lost 8, with 14 bases in between.

The V gene is TRBV14, the J gene TRBJ2-1, with 7 nucleotides matching TRBD2. The CDR3 spans 16 residues. The trim removed 1 base at V and 4 bases at J, leaving 7 bases unmatched. Per germline, CDR1 SGHDN and CDR2 FVKESK. This CDR3 is CASSQGVLARYNEQFF. The CDR3 DNA reads as TGTGCCAGCAGCCAAGGGGTACTAGCGAGATACAATGAGCAGTTCTTC.

This chain links TRBV7-8 with TRBJ2-1; TRBD2 might be the D (7 bases). V lost 5 bases and J 4 bases, leaving 15 bases between the germline ends. This CDR3 has 15 amino acids. Per the germline V gene, CDR1 is SGHVS and CDR2 is FQNEAQ. CDR3 residues: CASSPGASGYNEQFF. In nucleotides, the CDR3 is TGTGCCAGCAGCCCGGGGGCTAGCGGATACAATGAGCAGTTCTTC.

The V gene is TRBV2, the J gene TRBJ1-4, with 7 positions matching TRBD1. The CDR3 has 15 residues. With V trimmed by 3 bases and J by 5 bases, 6 bases remained unmatched. Germline V CDR1 and CDR2: SNHLY, FYNNEI. The chain's CDR3 is CASSDPDRENEKLFF. CDR3 sequence (DNA): TGTGCCAGCAGTGACCCTGACAGGGAGAATGAAAAACTGTTTTTT.

J is TRBJ2-3 and V is TRBV19; a weak D match, TRBD2 (6 bases). Trimming left V 7 bases short and J 2 bases short, with 22 bases between. In germline, CDR1 is LNHDA, CDR2 SQIVND (reference sequence). This CDR3 comprises 17 residues. CDR3 residues: CASTRGAGKTLTDTQYF. CDR3 coding DNA: TGTGCCAGTACCCGTGGGGCGGGGAAGACCCTCACAGATACGCAGTATTTT.

The V and J genes are TRBV7-2 and TRBJ1-4, with unresolved D. The CDR3 sequence is 12 residues long. The V gene lost 5 bases and the J gene lost 8 bases, with 9 bases spanning the gap. Germline values: CDR1 SGHTA, CDR2 FQGNSA. Written as DNA, the CDR3 is TGTGCCAGCAGCCGACGGGGAGAAAAACTGTTTTTT. It is translated as CASSRRGEKLFF. Variable domain in full (rest from reference TRBV7-2 and TRBJ1-4): GAGVSQSPSNKVTEKGKDVELRCDPISGHTALYWYRQSLGQGLEFLIYFQGNSAPDKSGLPSDRFSAERTGGSVSTLTIQRTQQEDSAVYLCASSRRGEKLFFGSGTQLSVL.

This clone was observed once. V and J are TRBV3-1 (or the pseudogene TRBV3-2) and TRBJ1-6; D is unresolved. Germline V lookup: CDR1 LGHDT, CDR2 YNNKEL (reference sequence). The CDR3 consists of 16 residues. Trimming removed 5 bases from V and 0 bases from J, with 11 bases in between. The CDR3 region is CASSSPGDSYNSPLHF. CDR3 nucleotides: TGTGCCAGCAGCTCTCCTGGAGACTCCTATAATTCACCCCTCCACTTT.

The rearrangement uses TRBV12-3 or TRBV12-4 and TRBJ2-7; D possibly corresponds to TRBD2 (5 bases). The germline V and J ends were trimmed by 3 bases and 6 bases, with 12 bases remaining between them. This CDR3 spans 13 amino acids. In nucleotides, the CDR3 is TGTGCCAGCAGTTTCGGGGAAATTGGCGAGCAGTACGTC. Its protein is CASSFGEIGEQYV.

Here the CDR3 DNA reads TGTGCCAGCAGCCCCCCAAACTACTATGGCTACACCTTC. This sequence encodes CASSPPNYYGYTF. The chain uses TRBV7-2 and TRBJ1-2, with D hard to call. V was clipped by 5 bases and J by 3 bases, with 10 bases between them. Germline CDR1 reads SGHTA; CDR2 reads FQGNSA. The CDR3 totals 13 residues. Full variable domain (rest looked up from reference TRBV7-2 and TRBJ1-2): GAGVSQSPSNKVTEKGKDVELRCDPISGHTALYWYRQSLGQGLEFLIYFQGNSAPDKSGLPSDRFSAERTGGSVSTLTIQRTQQEDSAVYLCASSPPNYYGYTFGSGTRLTVV.

The chain employs TRBV2 and TRBJ1-2, with D possibly being TRBD1 (5 bases). The CDR3 totals 15 residues. V was trimmed by 4 bases and J by 8 bases, leaving 20 bases between them. Germline V gives CDR1 SNHLY, CDR2 FYNNEI. The CDR3 sequence: CASSVRAWGPGGYTF. Written as DNA, the CDR3 is TGTGCCAGCAGTGTCCGCGCTTGGGGCCCTGGAGGCTACACCTTC.

This clone has only a few counts. This chain joins TRBV10-1 and TRBJ2-2; D unresolved. The V gene lost 7 bases and the J gene lost 3 bases, with 12 bases spanning the gap. This CDR3 contains 14 residues. Germline V gene lookup returns CDR1 WNHNN and CDR2 SYGVQD (reference sequence). The CDR3 nucleotides read TGCGCCAGCAACGCTGGCACACACACCGGGGAGCTGTTTTTT. It specifies CASNAGTHTGELFF.

CDR3 coding DNA: TGTGCCAGTAGCATTACCGGGACAGCCCCCCTCGAGCAGTACTTC. Translation gives CASSITGTAPLEQYF. The chain joins TRBV19 to TRBJ2-7; 7 bases agree with TRBD1. Per germline, CDR1 LNHDA and CDR2 SQIVND (reference sequence). The CDR3 covers 15 residues. The V and J ends lost 6 bases and 6 bases, in that order; junction bases with no gene match: 14.